This T cell receptor (beta chain) was obtained from a study of blood T cell repertoires in COVID-19. On the study more broadly: Samples of COVID-19 (acute and convalescent) were obtained from the United States, Italy and Spain. PBMCs, B-cell-depleted T cells, or T cells provided the cDNA or gDNA that made up the material.

Enrollment of patients from Seattle took place during active infection, with longitudinal follow-up. The CDR3 consists of 15 residues. Trimming took 2 bases from V and 6 from J, leaving 17 bases between them. Germline V CDR1 and CDR2: SEHNR, FQNEAQ (reference sequence). Per the original data handling: The assay estimated nucleated cells by amplifying reference gene primers. Generated by immunoSEQ multiplex PCR, the TCRdb table keeps only in-frame clones and is missing some. V and J calls and clone size are those listed in that table; D and trimming were worked out from the DNA. Found here are around 270,000 clones, around 82% of them singletons; the top ten hold 0.87%.

This chain uses TRBV7-9 with TRBJ2-7; tentative D call: TRBD1 (5 bases). The sequencing sample was made of peripheral blood. This receptor was identified in a human donor with COVID-19, enrolled during active disease. The donor label of this sample is uncertain. Here the CDR3 reads CASSLQSGSVGEQYF. The CDR3 region has the DNA TGTGCCAGCAGCTTACAATCAGGGTCAGTAGGCGAGCAGTACTTC.